This T cell receptor beta chain was recovered during a study of cytomegalovirus exposure and HLA in healthy donors (TCRdb year 2017). For the study in its entirety: An earlier analysis of around 600 of the donors reported about 290 Gb of sequence data and more than 90 million unique TCR beta sequences from roughly 180 million T cells. About 280 gigabases of sequencing data and some 85 million unique TCR sequences were included in an early release covering over 600 HLA-typed donors. Of the roughly 420 genotyped donors, approximately 81% were placed in the genetic ancestry cluster associated with self-reported Caucasian donors. The study was designed to test whether signatures of past pathogen exposure could be identified by cataloging public T cell receptors. The T cell repertoires of 666 subjects were profiled by immunosequencing and related to cytomegalovirus serostatus. A separate validation cohort of about 110 different subjects was used in addition to the roughly 720-subject first cohort. To predict cytomegalovirus infection status, the study brought together high-throughput TCR immunosequencing, statistical association of individual TCRs with disease status, and machine learning. In a later analysis, previously published TCR beta repertoires from fewer than 750 donors were re-analyzed and high-resolution HLA genotyping was added so that TCR occurrence patterns could be studied. Rather than using new phenotypic data, the later analysis identified candidate immune exposures from TCR beta sequences and from how often those sequences occurred across donors. In an earlier analysis of a few hundred of the donors, high-throughput TCR beta sequencing was used to judge whether each TCR beta V gene segment behaved as functional or pseudogenic. Donor age, sex, ethnicity and CMV serostatus were compiled together with the repertoire data. A later genetic analysis took genome-wide SNP genotypes for about three fifths of the roughly 700 donors and used that subset as a discovery cohort. All discovery cohort repertoires had been generated using a single sequencing platform. HLA typing covered class I and class II loci at four-digit resolution. The number of donors typed differed by locus, with about 629-640 for A, B, C, DRB1 and DQB1, about 500 for DQA1, 606 for DPA1, and some 470 for DPB1. A few DR-DQ haplotypes were treated as single units for association and clustering because of strong linkage in the cohort. On average, around 200,000 unique TCR beta nucleotide sequences were sequenced per donor among a few hundred genotyped donors of the cohort, with 15% to 20% of those sequences being non-productive.

From V the trimming removes 0 bases and from J it removes 6 bases, while the gene matches leave 12 bases of the junction unaccounted for. The CDR3 goes from the cysteine to the phenylalanine over 17 residues. Only the CDR3 DNA is retained, 51 bases long and in frame from the first base. CDR1 SGHDN and CDR2 FVKESK are derived from the germline V gene. Notes on this clone: The clone's antigen remains unknown. Base qualities are not recorded, but no much larger clone differs from it by a single base.

Receptor amplification or capture employed the immunoSEQ multiplex PCR assay. The multiplex PCR relied on a mix of 60 forward primers for TCR Vbeta segments and 13 reverse primers for TCR Jbeta segments. A multiplex PCR assay on genomic DNA amplified the CDR3 region of rearranged TCR beta genes. The amplified TCR beta libraries were sequenced on the Illumina HiSeq System as 87-base-pair reads. From the authors' description of their analysis: Across the 500 to 750 repertoires, a later analysis counted tens of millions of unique TCR beta chains, around 10 million of which were shared by at least two donors. Raw reads were error-corrected and collapsed into unique sequences with a nearest-neighbor algorithm that merged closely related sequences to remove PCR and sequencing errors. To assign V, D and J gene segments, CDR3 sequences were aligned to IMGT reference sequences. For a sequence to be retained, a match of at least six nucleotides to both a V gene segment and a J gene segment was required. A rearrangement counted as productive if the CDR3 had no stop codons and remained in frame with V and J, and every other rearrangement counted as non-productive. Following IMGT convention, CDR3 was defined as the stretch from the second conserved V-encoded cysteine up to the conserved J-encoded phenylalanine. Sequences without an unambiguous match to a single V gene segment were excluded from the earlier analysis of approximately 600 of the donors. An earlier analysis of roughly 590 of the donors called V segments functional above 56.7% productive rearrangements and segregating when the between-donor standard deviation exceeded 5%. A statistical classification framework was developed to diagnose cytomegalovirus status using the catalog of TCR beta chain sequences. In a later analysis, TCR nucleotide sequences were compared against IMGT/GENE-DB human TR gene sequences so that V and J genes could be assigned. The TCRdist pipeline was used in a later analysis to assign CDR3 sequences and most-parsimonious VDJ recombination scenarios. In a later analysis, every TCR beta chain was defined by the combination of its CDR3 amino acid sequence and its V-gene family, and reads without a unique V-gene family were dropped. A later analysis removed nearly 600 highly shared, low-generation-probability nucleotide sequences to deal with suspected cross-contamination and a sequencing artifact. For each public chain, a later analysis derived a clonal expansion index from normalized ranks of inferred template counts within each repertoire. In a later analysis, generation probabilities were computed with a VDJ recombination model fitted to out-of-frame rearrangements, and the resulting probabilities were checked against IGoR. In a later analysis, hypergeometric tests were used to score TCR-TCR, TCR-HLA and TCR-CMV co-occurrence, with a repertoire-size bias correction applied to TCR pairs. A later analysis estimated false discovery rates by permuting HLA or CMV assignments 20 times. In a later analysis, co-occurring TCRs were grouped using DBSCAN, and TCRdist sequence similarity was added for clustering within HLA-allele-positive subsets. Repertoires with fewer than 30,000 or more than 120,000 public chains, plus five repertoires with anomalous nucleotide sharing, were excluded from co-occurrence clustering. TCRdb re-hosts the immuneACCESS table, in-frame sequences only. Its copies lack some clones; in the studies checked, an unresolved V gene accounts for under half of them, and the cause for the rest is not known. V, J and clone size were drawn from that table, and D and trimming were deduced from the DNA. Within this sample are about 190,000 clones, with approximately 79% of them counted one time only. The ten largest clones add up to approximately 6.3% of the sample.

The cohort was made up of approximately 700 healthy bone marrow donors. At the time of sampling, every cohort member was nominally healthy, though immune exposures that went unrecorded were likely present. The donor tested CMV seropositive, placing the donor among the 289 seropositive members of the cohort. Each donor provided a peripheral blood sample, and peripheral blood mononuclear cells were used for TCR beta sequencing. The Qiagen DNeasy Blood Extraction Kit was used to extract genomic DNA from the blood cell samples. Points the paper makes about the study in general: In a later analysis, about 17,000 TCR beta sequences were associated with specific HLA alleles at a false discovery rate of 0.05. Most TCR sequences were seen in very few donors, while some public TCRs were found in many individuals. A further reported finding was that TCR beta sequences accurately predicted the HLA-A and HLA-B alleles for most subjects in the first cohort. Correlated functional status among segregating V segments might be attributable to linkage disequilibrium, but an unknown experimental factor could not be ruled out. In a later genetic analysis, a missense DCLRE1C variant was associated with V-gene and J-gene trimming of TCR beta chains, and the association was replicated in an independent cohort. Assigning TCR associations to individual alleles was difficult when HLA alleles, especially DR and DQ, strongly co-occurred. Sequencing depth was assumed to be roughly uniform across donors in the presence/absence analyses, though that assumption may not hold. The authors suggested that the approach could potentially be extended to other disease states and immunological phenotypes. The earlier analysis of 587 of the donors excluded 15 to 20 rarely observed V segments, including chromosome 9 orphons, because counts were too low. In a later analysis, HLA-associated TCR beta chains were found to be more clonally expanded and to have lower generation probabilities than equally common non-associated chains. Cytomegalovirus status was reported to be diagnosed by the classifier with high specificity and sensitivity in both the original and validation cohorts. Broadly in line with IMGT annotations, most TCR beta V segments showed up in productive rearrangements about 87% or about 30% of the time in an earlier analysis of a few hundred of the donors. The study gave a list of roughly 150 TCR beta chains associated with cytomegalovirus. A cluster of highly shared sequence variants was judged likely to be a technical artifact of the sequencing pipeline. A later analysis found that TCR association rates varied across HLA loci, with DRB1 alleles showing the most associated TCRs and HLA-C alleles the fewest. According to a later analysis, most CMV-associated TCR beta chains appeared to be HLA-restricted, and the HLA associations seemed to be driven largely by CMV exposure. For the cohort, immune exposure information was limited to CMV serostatus. In a later analysis, several top co-occurrence clusters were reported to appear linked to parvovirus B19, influenza, CMV and Epstein-Barr virus. Three of the identified cytomegalovirus-associated TCR beta chains were confirmed in vitro to be specific for cytomegalovirus antigens. According to a later genetic analysis, donors in an Asian-associated ancestry cluster had fewer N-insertions in productive TCRs than the roughly 660-donor mean. Some IMGT-functional V segments, including TRBV6-2 and TRBV6-3, could not be distinguished by the 87-base-pair reads and were therefore excluded. In this cohort, only TCR beta chains were sequenced, and detectable features were limited by the absence of alpha or paired-chain data. HLA typing was unavailable for some donors at each locus, so association tests used only the typed subset.

The chain is made from TRBV14 and TRBJ2-7; 9 of the junction bases match TRBD2. The receptor comes from a man between 40 and 49 years old in good health and CMV-seropositive. The specimen was PBMCs. CDR3 region: CASSQEWAGGRKGEQYF. The DNA reads as follows: TGTGCCAGCAGCCAAGAATGGGCGGGGGGGCGGAAAGGCGAGCAGTACTTC.